Listed here are 10 T cell receptor beta chains from one sample, sequenced in a study of identifying expanded T cells in peripheral blood. Here immunoSEQ multiplex PCR was the method, and the copy in TCRdb shows in-frame clones only, minus some. This sample has tens of thousands of clones, with approximately 88% found just once. The source material was blood. Source of these receptors: a person between 18 and 69 years old in good health.

The V gene is TRBV6-6, the J gene TRBJ1-2; D is unresolved. Germline loops: CDR1 MNHNY, CDR2 SVGAGI (reference sequence). This CDR3 region has 15 residues. V dropped 5 bases and J dropped 4 bases, with 17 bases sitting between them. The CDR3 nucleotides read TGTGCCAGCAGTACCTGGAGCAGCCGATTCTATGGCTACACCTTC. Amino acids: CASSTWSSRFYGYTF.

The chain links TRBV5-6 to TRBJ2-7, with D unclear. With 2 bases removed from V and 1 base from J, the gap between germline ends came to 4 bases. The CDR3 spans 12 residues. CDR1 is SGHDT and CDR2 is YYEEEE in the germline V gene. CDR3 region: CASSFTSYEQYF. For the CDR3, the DNA is TGTGCCAGCAGCTTCACTTCCTACGAGCAGTACTTC.

This clone is labeled as medium-sized. The chain carries TRBV6-6 and TRBJ1-3; D is undetermined. Germline V gene lookup returns CDR1 MNHNY and CDR2 SVGAGI (reference sequence). V lost 7 bases to trimming and J lost 4 bases, with 14 bases between them. CDR3 length equals 14 residues. The CDR3 loop is CASTATEEGNTIYF. For the CDR3, the DNA is TGTGCCAGCACCGCTACAGAGGAAGGAAACACCATATATTTT.

The J gene is TRBJ1-5, the V gene TRBV7-3; D unclear. The germline V and J ends were trimmed by 1 base and 1 base, with 20 bases remaining between them. The V gene's germline CDR1 is SGHTA and CDR2 FQGTGA. The length of the CDR3 is 19 residues. CDR3 sequence: CASSLREAGNEESNQPQHF. Written as DNA, the CDR3 is TGTGCCAGCAGCTTAAGGGAAGCCGGCAACGAGGAGAGCAATCAGCCCCAGCATTTT.

In its sample, this clone was seen once. The CDR3 sequence: CASRSRGGPYEQYF. CDR3 sequence (DNA): TGTGCCAGTCGTAGTCGGGGCGGTCCCTACGAGCAGTACTTC. The V gene is TRBV19, the J gene TRBJ2-7, with D perhaps given as TRBD1 or TRBD2 (5 bases each). CDR3 length: 14 amino acids. Trimming left V 8 bases short and J 2 bases short, with 16 bases between. Germline CDR1 LNHDA, CDR2 SQIVND (reference sequence).

The chain carries TRBV10-2 and TRBJ2-1, with D hard to call. Germline V gene sequence: CDR1 WSHSY, CDR2 SAAADI. The ends were cut back, 3 bases at V and 4 bases at J, with 13 bases in the middle. This CDR3 is built from 15 residues. CDR3 sequence (DNA): TGCGCCAGCAGTGAACACACACAGTCATACAATGAGCAGTTCTTC. The encoded protein is CASSEHTQSYNEQFF.

The chain carries TRBV6-5 and TRBJ2-5, with a weak D call TRBD1 (6 bases). TRBJ2-7 explains the end of the DNA better; the J call may be wrong. The germline V gene has CDR1 MNHEY and CDR2 SVGAGI. This CDR3 region has 14 residues. The CDR3 is CASSYGDRFYEQYF. The CDR3 DNA reads TGTGCCAGCAGTTACGGAGACAGGTTCTACGAGCAGTACTTC.

Concerning this clone: Other DNA sequences from this sample encode an identical CDR3 as well. The CDR3 DNA sequence: TGTGCGGTACAACGGGGCACTGAAGCTTTCTTT. Its translation is CAVQRGTEAFF. V usage is TRBV28 and J usage is TRBJ1-1; D uncertain. Germline CDR1 and CDR2: MDHEN and SYDVKM. CDR3 size: 11 residues.

The chain combines TRBV9 with TRBJ2-3; 10 nucleotides line up with TRBD1. Germline lookup yields CDR1 SGDLS and CDR2 YYNGEE. Trimming cost V 4 bases and J 4 bases; bases outside gene matches: 9. The CDR3 sequence is 16 residues long. In DNA, the CDR3 is TGTGCCAGCAGCCCCCGACAGGGGGCGCTTGCAGATACGCAGTATTTT. Its protein is CASSPRQGALADTQYF.

The gene calls are TRBV20-1 and TRBJ1-1; D possibly corresponds to TRBD1 (6 bases). Looked up from germline, CDR1 is DFQATT and CDR2 is SNEGSKA (reference sequence). The CDR3 extends over 10 amino acids. CDR3 bases: TGCAGGGCGTTAAGGGGGGAAGCTTTCTTT. Translating it yields CRALRGEAFF.